Listed below are T cell receptor beta chains from one sample, sequenced in a study of cytomegalovirus exposure and HLA in healthy donors. TCRdb's table, derived via immunoSEQ multiplex PCR, lists solely in-frame clones and lacks some. Of around 140,000 clones listed, under 90% are singletons. Source material: PBMCs. All receptors come from a man aged 35 to 55 in good health and CMV-seronegative. CDR3s include the opening cysteine and the closing phenylalanine or tryptophan. Fields, in order: CDR3 DNA, CDR3 protein, clone size, V gene, D gene, J gene. The D gene is left open where the match is weak. Clone sizes are given selectively: once, few, many, or a class where the clone is expanded.

cdr3_nt: TGTGCCAGCTTCCGGGAGGGTGGAGGCACAGATACGCAGTATTTT
cdr3_aa: CASFREGGGTDTQYF
clone_size: NA
v_call: TRBV7-2
d_call: TRBD2
j_call: TRBJ2-3

cdr3_nt: TGTGCCAGCAGTGGGGGGGCGGATGAAAAACTGTTTTTT
cdr3_aa: CASSGGADEKLFF
clone_size: NA
v_call: TRBV6-5
d_call: NA
j_call: TRBJ1-4

cdr3_nt: TGTGCCAGCAGTTTGTTTGGCAGTGCCAATTCACCCCTCCACTTT
cdr3_aa: CASSLFGSANSPLHF
clone_size: NA
v_call: TRBV28
d_call: NA
j_call: TRBJ1-6

cdr3_nt: TGTGCCAGCAGCAAAAGACAGATAAAGAACACCGGGGAGCTGTTTTTT
cdr3_aa: CASSKRQIKNTGELFF
clone_size: NA
v_call: TRBV7-8
d_call: NA
j_call: TRBJ2-2

cdr3_nt: TGTGCCAGCAGCCAAGATCTATCCTACGAGCAGTACTTC
cdr3_aa: CASSQDLSYEQYF
clone_size: NA
v_call: TRBV4-2
d_call: NA
j_call: TRBJ2-7

cdr3_nt: TGCGCCAGCCGAACAGGGGGCACGACGACCGGGGAGCTGTTTTTT
cdr3_aa: CASRTGGTTTGELFF
clone_size: NA
v_call: TRBV5-1
d_call: TRBD1
j_call: TRBJ2-2

cdr3_nt: TGCGCCAGCAGTGATTCGAGGGCTCAGCCCCAGCATTTT
cdr3_aa: CASSDSRAQPQHF
clone_size: NA
v_call: TRBV10-2
d_call: NA
j_call: TRBJ1-5

cdr3_nt: TGTGCCAGCAGCTTCGCGGGGGCCAGGGAAGAGACCCAGTACTTC
cdr3_aa: CASSFAGAREETQYF
clone_size: once
v_call: TRBV7-9
d_call: NA
j_call: TRBJ2-5

cdr3_nt: TGTGCCAGCAGTTACGAAAAGCGAACCAATCAGCCCCAGCATTTT
cdr3_aa: CASSYEKRTNQPQHF
clone_size: few
v_call: TRBV6-6
d_call: NA
j_call: TRBJ1-5

cdr3_nt: TGTGCCAGCAGCTTAGCGTCTGCAGGGGGGCGAACTGAAGCTTTCTTT
cdr3_aa: CASSLASAGGRTEAFF
clone_size: NA
v_call: TRBV7-9
d_call: TRBD1
j_call: TRBJ1-1

cdr3_nt: TGCGCCAGCAGCTTGGAAGCGGGTGGCTACGAGCAGTACTTC
cdr3_aa: CASSLEAGGYEQYF
clone_size: NA
v_call: TRBV5-1
d_call: NA
j_call: TRBJ2-7

cdr3_nt: TGTGCTAGTGGTTCCCGGGACAGGGGCACTGAAGCTTTCTTT
cdr3_aa: CASGSRDRGTEAFF
clone_size: NA
v_call: TRBV12-5
d_call: TRBD1
j_call: TRBJ1-1

cdr3_nt: TGTGCCTGGGATAGACAGTCGTCTGGAAACACCATATATTTT
cdr3_aa: CAWDRQSSGNTIYF
clone_size: NA
v_call: TRBV30
d_call: NA
j_call: TRBJ1-3

cdr3_nt: TGTGCCAGCAGCGCATCCGGGACAGGGGGCTACGAGCAGTACTTC
cdr3_aa: CASSASGTGGYEQYF
clone_size: NA
v_call: TRBV5-4
d_call: TRBD1
j_call: TRBJ2-7

cdr3_nt: TGTGCCAGCATGGCAGGGGATAACTATGGCTACACCTTC
cdr3_aa: CASMAGDNYGYTF
clone_size: NA
v_call: TRBV27
d_call: NA
j_call: TRBJ1-2

cdr3_nt: TGTGCCAGCTCACGATCTGGGGCCGACACTGAAGCTTTCTTT
cdr3_aa: CASSRSGADTEAFF
clone_size: NA
v_call: TRBV18
d_call: NA
j_call: TRBJ1-1

cdr3_nt: TGTGCTAGTGGCACCGGGACTCACACAGATACGCAGTATTTT
cdr3_aa: CASGTGTHTDTQYF
clone_size: NA
v_call: TRBV12-5
d_call: NA
j_call: TRBJ2-3

cdr3_nt: TGTGCCAGCAGCCCCCTTTCCCCTTTCCTCTCGAGCTCCTACGAGCAGTACTTC
cdr3_aa: CASSPLSPFLSSSYEQYF
clone_size: NA
v_call: TRBV11-2
d_call: NA
j_call: TRBJ2-7

cdr3_nt: TGTGCCATCAGTTCGGGACAGGAGTTCGTCTACGAGCAGTACTTC
cdr3_aa: CAISSGQEFVYEQYF
clone_size: NA
v_call: TRBV10-3
d_call: TRBD1
j_call: TRBJ2-7

cdr3_nt: TGTGCCATCAGTGAGCCCCTCCAGGCCGGGGAGCTGTTTTTT
cdr3_aa: CAISEPLQAGELFF
clone_size: NA
v_call: TRBV10-3
d_call: NA
j_call: TRBJ2-2

cdr3_nt: TGCGCCAGCAGCTTGATGGCCAGGGGGGACACTGAAGCTTTCTTT
cdr3_aa: CASSLMARGDTEAFF
clone_size: NA
v_call: TRBV5-1
d_call: TRBD1
j_call: TRBJ1-1

cdr3_nt: TGTGCTAGCAGTTCCAGGGGGCCTTCGGGAGAGACCCAGTACTTC
cdr3_aa: CASSSRGPSGETQYF
clone_size: once
v_call: TRBV7-7
d_call: TRBD1
j_call: TRBJ2-5

cdr3_nt: TGTGCCAGCAGTGAACAACAGATGAATTCTGGAAACACCATATATTTT
cdr3_aa: CASSEQQMNSGNTIYF
clone_size: NA
v_call: TRBV6-1
d_call: NA
j_call: TRBJ1-3

cdr3_nt: TGCGCCAGCAGCCCGGGGACTAGCGGATGGGAGACCCAGTACTTC
cdr3_aa: CASSPGTSGWETQYF
clone_size: NA
v_call: TRBV10-1
d_call: TRBD2
j_call: TRBJ2-5

cdr3_nt: TGTGCCAGCAGCTTAGTCCCAGCGGGGGCCACAAACACAGATACGCAGTATTTT
cdr3_aa: CASSLVPAGATNTDTQYF
clone_size: NA
v_call: TRBV7-8
d_call: TRBD2
j_call: TRBJ2-3

cdr3_nt: TGTGCCAGCAGCGTCTACGGCGGGGTATACAATGAGCAGTTCTTC
cdr3_aa: CASSVYGGVYNEQFF
clone_size: NA
v_call: TRBV9
d_call: NA
j_call: TRBJ2-1

cdr3_nt: TGTGCCAGTAACGTGGGGGGGGAAGGATACGAGCAGTACTTC
cdr3_aa: CASNVGGEGYEQYF
clone_size: once
v_call: TRBV19
d_call: TRBD2
j_call: TRBJ2-7

cdr3_nt: TGTGCCAGCTCACCACTAGGGGAGGGGAACGAGCAGTACTTC
cdr3_aa: CASSPLGEGNEQYF
clone_size: NA
v_call: TRBV18
d_call: TRBD2
j_call: TRBJ2-7

cdr3_nt: TGTGCCAGCAGTTACACAGGGGCCTCCTCTGGAAACACCATATATTTT
cdr3_aa: CASSYTGASSGNTIYF
clone_size: NA
v_call: TRBV6-5
d_call: TRBD1
j_call: TRBJ1-3

cdr3_nt: TGTGCCAGCAGCCGGACAGGCGGCGAGCAGTACTTC
cdr3_aa: CASSRTGGEQYF
clone_size: NA
v_call: TRBV6-6
d_call: TRBD1
j_call: TRBJ2-7

cdr3_nt: TGTGCCAGCAGCAACCGGCGGGGGGACTTGGAGACCCAGTACTTC
cdr3_aa: CASSNRRGDLETQYF
clone_size: NA
v_call: TRBV28
d_call: TRBD2
j_call: TRBJ2-5

cdr3_nt: TGTGCCAGCAGCCAAGACCGCTACAATGAGCAGTTCTTC
cdr3_aa: CASSQDRYNEQFF
clone_size: few
v_call: TRBV14
d_call: NA
j_call: TRBJ2-1

cdr3_nt: TGTGCCTGGAGTCACAGGGGTGAGACCCAGTACTTC
cdr3_aa: CAWSHRGETQYF
clone_size: few
v_call: TRBV30
d_call: TRBD1
j_call: TRBJ2-5

cdr3_nt: TGTGCCTGGAGTGTAATAAGGAGTACCCAGAGCAATCAGCCCCAGCATTTT
cdr3_aa: CAWSVIRSTQSNQPQHF
clone_size: NA
v_call: TRBV30
d_call: NA
j_call: TRBJ1-5

cdr3_nt: TGTGCCAGCAGCCTAACCGGGACAAATGGCTACACCTTC
cdr3_aa: CASSLTGTNGYTF
clone_size: NA
v_call: TRBV27
d_call: NA
j_call: TRBJ1-2

cdr3_nt: TGTGCCAGCAGCGTAGCGGGGACTAGCGGCTACGAGCAGTACTTC
cdr3_aa: CASSVAGTSGYEQYF
clone_size: NA
v_call: TRBV9
d_call: TRBD2
j_call: TRBJ2-7

cdr3_nt: TGTGCCAGCAGCCTAGGGACAGGGCCCCTGCATGAGCAGTTCTTC
cdr3_aa: CASSLGTGPLHEQFF
clone_size: NA
v_call: TRBV7-8
d_call: TRBD1
j_call: TRBJ2-1

cdr3_nt: TGTGCCAGCAGTGAACCGGGAGATGGGAGCAATCAGCCCCAGCATTTT
cdr3_aa: CASSEPGDGSNQPQHF
clone_size: few
v_call: TRBV6-1
d_call: NA
j_call: TRBJ1-5

cdr3_nt: TGTGCCAGCAGTTACTCGCCAGATCTCACTGAAGCTTTCTTT
cdr3_aa: CASSYSPDLTEAFF
clone_size: few
v_call: TRBV6-6
d_call: NA
j_call: TRBJ1-1

cdr3_nt: TGTGCCAGTAGTATCACGGGACAGGAGTCCACTGAAGCTTTCTTT
cdr3_aa: CASSITGQESTEAFF
clone_size: NA
v_call: TRBV19
d_call: TRBD1
j_call: TRBJ1-1

cdr3_nt: TGCGCCAGCAGCTTGGATCCTTTTAGTAATCAGCCCCAGCATTTT
cdr3_aa: CASSLDPFSNQPQHF
clone_size: NA
v_call: TRBV5-1
d_call: NA
j_call: TRBJ1-5

cdr3_nt: TGTGCCAGCAGCCAGATTATCGGGACAGGGATCTATGGCTACACCTTC
cdr3_aa: CASSQIIGTGIYGYTF
clone_size: NA
v_call: TRBV7-2
d_call: TRBD1
j_call: TRBJ1-2

cdr3_nt: TGTGCCAGCAGACTAGACCCTAATCAGCCCCAGCATTTT
cdr3_aa: CASRLDPNQPQHF
clone_size: NA
v_call: TRBV6-1
d_call: NA
j_call: TRBJ1-5

cdr3_nt: TGCAGCGTAGGACAGGGAATCAACACTGAAGCTTTCTTT
cdr3_aa: CSVGQGINTEAFF
clone_size: NA
v_call: TRBV29-1
d_call: TRBD1
j_call: TRBJ1-1

cdr3_nt: TGTGCCAGCTCACCCGACAGGGGGATACAAGAGACCCAGTACTTC
cdr3_aa: CASSPDRGIQETQYF
clone_size: NA
v_call: TRBV18
d_call: TRBD1
j_call: TRBJ2-5

cdr3_nt: TGTGCCAGCAGCCCGGGGGACTATAATTCCCCCCTCCACTTT
cdr3_aa: CASSPGDYNSPLHF
clone_size: few
v_call: TRBV6-5
d_call: NA
j_call: TRBJ1-6

cdr3_nt: TGTGCCAGTAGTATACTGAGACAGGCGTTCACCGGGGAGCTGTTTTTT
cdr3_aa: CASSILRQAFTGELFF
clone_size: NA
v_call: TRBV19
d_call: NA
j_call: TRBJ2-2

cdr3_nt: TGTGCCAGCAGCGTAGAACGGACACTCTCCTACAATGAGCAGTTCTTC
cdr3_aa: CASSVERTLSYNEQFF
clone_size: NA
v_call: TRBV9
d_call: NA
j_call: TRBJ2-1

cdr3_nt: TGTGCTAGTGGGCCGGGGGGGGGCATCGGTTACGAGCAGTACTTC
cdr3_aa: CASGPGGGIGYEQYF
clone_size: once
v_call: TRBV12-5
d_call: TRBD2
j_call: TRBJ2-7

cdr3_nt: TGTGCCAGTAACGCGGGGGGAAACACCATATATTTT
cdr3_aa: CASNAGGNTIYF
clone_size: NA
v_call: TRBV19
d_call: NA
j_call: TRBJ1-3

cdr3_nt: TGTGCCAGCTCACCACACCCGGGGGGAAACTATGGCTACACCTTC
cdr3_aa: CASSPHPGGNYGYTF
clone_size: NA
v_call: TRBV18
d_call: NA
j_call: TRBJ1-2

cdr3_nt: TGCGCCAGCAGCTGGCGGGGGGGCGACAATGAGCAGTTCTTC
cdr3_aa: CASSWRGGDNEQFF
clone_size: NA
v_call: TRBV5-1
d_call: TRBD2
j_call: TRBJ2-1

cdr3_nt: TGCGCCAGCAGCTTACTAGGTGGGACAGGTTTTGGTGGAACTGAAGCTTTCTTT
cdr3_aa: CASSLLGGTGFGGTEAFF
clone_size: NA
v_call: TRBV5-1
d_call: TRBD1
j_call: TRBJ1-1

cdr3_nt: TGTGCCAGCAGCTTGGATGGTCGGGGATACGAGCAGTACTTC
cdr3_aa: CASSLDGRGYEQYF
clone_size: NA
v_call: TRBV5-4
d_call: NA
j_call: TRBJ2-7

cdr3_nt: TGTGCCAGCAGCGTGAGTCCCGGGACAAACTATGGCTACACCTTC
cdr3_aa: CASSVSPGTNYGYTF
clone_size: once
v_call: TRBV9
d_call: NA
j_call: TRBJ1-2

cdr3_nt: TGCGCCAGCAGCCAAGAGGGCACCTTGAACACTGAAGCTTTCTTT
cdr3_aa: CASSQEGTLNTEAFF
clone_size: NA
v_call: TRBV4-3
d_call: NA
j_call: TRBJ1-1

cdr3_nt: TGTGCCAGCAGCTTAGGGGCGGCGGGGGACCGCTACAATGAGCAGTTCTTC
cdr3_aa: CASSLGAAGDRYNEQFF
clone_size: NA
v_call: TRBV11-2
d_call: TRBD2
j_call: TRBJ2-1

cdr3_nt: TGCGCCAGCAGCTCCCGGACTAGCGGGGGCTCCTACGAGCAGTACTTC
cdr3_aa: CASSSRTSGGSYEQYF
clone_size: NA
v_call: TRBV5-1
d_call: TRBD2
j_call: TRBJ2-7

cdr3_nt: TGTGCCAGCAACAAGCGGGGGGACCCGTGGGAGACCCAGTACTTC
cdr3_aa: CASNKRGDPWETQYF
clone_size: NA
v_call: TRBV9
d_call: TRBD2
j_call: TRBJ2-5

cdr3_nt: TGTGCCAGCTCACCACCGGCGGGGTCGGTCACCGGGGAGCTGTTTTTT
cdr3_aa: CASSPPAGSVTGELFF
clone_size: NA
v_call: TRBV18
d_call: NA
j_call: TRBJ2-2